The rows below give T cell receptor beta chains drawn from one sample of a study of lymphopenia after photon versus proton radiotherapy. Clones were sequenced by immunoSEQ multiplex PCR, and TCRdb holds only the in-frame ones, with some missing. Found here are 25,000 to 30,000 clones, approximately 90% of them singletons; the top ten hold roughly 44%. Here the sequenced sample was peripheral blood, taken from a patient treated with proton-based radiotherapy. The origin of the receptors is a woman between 55 and 75 years old with cholangiocarcinoma. Some clones in this sample may be carry-over from other donors' samples. Both conserved end residues are part of each CDR3. D genes are given only for firm matches. Size tells how often a clone was seen (once, few, many) or the class of an expanded clone, and some rows leave it out.

clone_size	d_call	v_call	j_call	cdr3_nt	cdr3_aa
-	TRBD2	TRBV19	TRBJ2-7	TGTGCCAGTAGTACTAGCGGGAATAGCTACGAGCAGTACTTC	CASSTSGNSYEQYF
-	TRBD2	TRBV7-2	TRBJ2-3	TGTGCCAGCAGCCGAGAATCTAGCGGGGTTAGCACAGATACGCAGTATTTT	CASSRESSGVSTDTQYF
-	TRBD1	TRBV7-8	TRBJ1-2	TGTGCCAGCAGCTTTCAGACAGGGAACTATGGCTACACCTTC	CASSFQTGNYGYTF
-	TRBD1	TRBV5-1	TRBJ2-7	TGCGCCAGCAGCTTGGATGGGACAGGTTTCTACGAGCAGTACTTC	CASSLDGTGFYEQYF
-	TRBD1	TRBV7-3	TRBJ2-1	TGTGCCAGCAGCCCCCGGTTGGGACAGGGGGCCTATGAGCAGTTCTTC	CASSPRLGQGAYEQFF
few	TRBD2	TRBV7-3	TRBJ2-1	TGTGCCAGCAGCTTAGACGGGGGGACCTACAATGAGCAGTTCTTC	CASSLDGGTYNEQFF
once	-	TRBV5-4	TRBJ1-1	TGTGCCAGCAGCGTACAGGGTAACACTGAAGCTTTCTTT	CASSVQGNTEAFF
-	-	TRBV6-5	TRBJ1-2	TGTGCCACCCTAAAGAATCAGGGGAACTATGGCTACACCTTC	CATLKNQGNYGYTF
-	-	TRBV7-9	TRBJ2-5	TGTGCCAGCAGCCACCCAAGCCCGTTAAAGATCGAAGAGACCCAGTACTTC	CASSHPSPLKIEETQYF
-	-	TRBV21-1	TRBJ1-4	TGTGCCAGCAGCAGGAGAACAGGGTCCGCAACTAATGAAAAACTGTTTTTT	CASSRRTGSATNEKLFF
-	-	TRBV27	TRBJ2-7	TGTGCCAGCAGTCTGGACGTAGCCTACGAGCAGTACTTC	CASSLDVAYEQYF
few	TRBD1	TRBV5-1	TRBJ1-6	TGCGCCAGCAGCGCCTCGACAGGGACCTCACCCCTCCACTTT	CASSASTGTSPLHF
-	-	TRBV18	TRBJ2-5	TGTGCCAGCTCAACCAACGTCGGCGAGACCCAGTACTTC	CASSTNVGETQYF
-	TRBD1	TRBV27	TRBJ1-1	TGTGCCAGCAGTTACAATGACAGGGTGCATGAAGCTTTCTTT	CASSYNDRVHEAFF
-	-	TRBV6-6	TRBJ2-6	TGTGCCAGCAGTACCACCAAGGGCTCTGGGGCCAACGTCCTGACTTTC	CASSTTKGSGANVLTF
-	-	TRBV11-2	TRBJ2-4	TGTGCCAGCAGCTTAGGGGTGGGGAGGTCGGCCAAAAACATTCAGTACTTC	CASSLGVGRSAKNIQYF
-	-	TRBV7-6	TRBJ2-6	TGTGCCAGCAGCTCTCTAGGGCAGGGGAGTAACGTCCTGACTTTC	CASSSLGQGSNVLTF
-	-	TRBV15	TRBJ2-4	TGTGCCACCAGCAGTCAACAGGGAGACATTCAGTACTTC	CATSSQQGDIQYF
once	-	TRBV2	TRBJ1-3	TGTGCCAGCGCTTTCTCTGGAAACACCATATATTTT	CASAFSGNTIYF
-	TRBD1	TRBV29-1	TRBJ2-7	TGCAGCGTTGAACAGGGGGCACGGGACGAGCAGTACTTC	CSVEQGARDEQYF
-	-	TRBV29-1	TRBJ1-1	TGCAGCGTGCTCCCCAGACAGGCGAACACTGAAGCTTTCTTT	CSVLPRQANTEAFF
once	-	TRBV18	TRBJ2-1	TGTGCCAGCTCGCCTCGTGCAGGGGCGGGAGATGAGCAGTTCTTC	CASSPRAGAGDEQFF
-	TRBD1	TRBV7-9	TRBJ2-6	TGTGCCAGTTTGGCGGGACAGGGGGCTTCAGGGGCCAACGTCCTGACTTTC	CASLAGQGASGANVLTF
-	TRBD1	TRBV5-1	TRBJ1-2	TGCGCCAGCAGCTCGACAGGGAAGGACTACTATGGCTACACCTTC	CASSSTGKDYYGYTF
-	TRBD2	TRBV27	TRBJ2-7	TGTGCCAGCAGTTTAAGGGGACTAGGTTTCGAGCAGTACTTC	CASSLRGLGFEQYF
many	-	TRBV6-5	TRBJ1-1	TGTGCCAGCAACATACAGGGTTCCACTGAAGCTTTCTTT	CASNIQGSTEAFF
-	-	TRBV18	TRBJ2-7	TGTGCCAGCTCACAACTAGAGTCCTACGAGCAGTACTTC	CASSQLESYEQYF
-	-	TRBV6-6	TRBJ1-1	TGTGCCAGCAGTCCACCGGACACGCCCTATGAAGCTTTCTTT	CASSPPDTPYEAFF
-	TRBD2	TRBV2	TRBJ2-1	TGTGCCAGCACGCGGGGGGGCAACAATGAGCAGTTCTTC	CASTRGGNNEQFF
-	-	TRBV19	TRBJ1-1	TGTGCCAGTAGTATTCAGGGCATGAACACTGAAGCTTTCTTT	CASSIQGMNTEAFF
-	-	TRBV14	TRBJ2-7	TGTGCCAGCAGCCCCAGGGCTAGTTACGAGCAGTACTTC	CASSPRASYEQYF
-	-	TRBV7-9	TRBJ2-7	TGTGCCAGCAGCTTAGTAGGTAGGACAATCTACGAGCAGTACTTC	CASSLVGRTIYEQYF
-	TRBD2	TRBV5-5	TRBJ2-2	TGTGCCAGCAGGTCCGGGACTAGCGGCAACACCGGGGAGCTGTTTTTT	CASRSGTSGNTGELFF
-	-	TRBV11-3	TRBJ2-7	TGTGCCAGCAGCTTAGATGGACACCGAGCGGCAGAGCAGTACTTC	CASSLDGHRAAEQYF
-	TRBD2	TRBV5-1	TRBJ2-3	TGCGCCAGCAGCCCTCCGGGACTAGCGGGTTTCACGAATACGCAGTATTTT	CASSPPGLAGFTNTQYF
-	TRBD2	TRBV29-1	TRBJ2-1	TGCAGCGTGCGGGGAGGGACTAGCGCTTACAATGAGCAGTTCTTC	CSVRGGTSAYNEQFF
-	-	TRBV2	TRBJ2-5	TGTGCCAGCAGCCCCCGTCTGGTGACCCAGTACTTC	CASSPRLVTQYF
-	-	TRBV7-3	TRBJ2-2	TGTGCCAGCAGCTTAAGCGCAGGGCCCACCGGGGAGCTGTTTTTT	CASSLSAGPTGELFF
-	-	TRBV10-3	TRBJ1-1	TGTGCCACTTCGGACGGGAACACTGAAGCTTTCTTT	CATSDGNTEAFF
-	-	TRBV18	TRBJ1-1	TGTGCCAGCTCATTACAGACTGTGGGTCTGAACACTGAAGCTTTCTTT	CASSLQTVGLNTEAFF
-	TRBD1	TRBV4-1	TRBJ1-6	TGCGCCAGCAGCCAGAGACTAGGGACAGGAAATTCACCCCTCCACTTT	CASSQRLGTGNSPLHF
-	-	TRBV5-1	TRBJ2-5	TGCGCCAGCAGCCTGGGGGACGGGCCGCGGGCCCAGTACTTC	CASSLGDGPRAQYF